This is a list of T cell receptor beta chains from one sample in a study of response to subunit inactivated influenza vaccine. TCRdb used MiXCR to reprocess the RT-PCR reads, holding one entry per CDR3 protein. Here the sample spans about 540,000 distinct CDR3 sequences, roughly 25% being singletons. The sample also formed part of further work on T cells expressing NK-cell markers.

The starting material was CD4+ T cells sorted from PBMCs, obtained about 13 days after vaccination. The receptors shown here come from a man aged 50-59 years who received an inactivated influenza vaccine. Both conserved end residues are part of each CDR3. The D gene is left open where the match is weak. Not all rows give a size; the values are once, few, many and, for expanded clones, a class.

>few|TRBD1|TRBV20-1|TRBJ2-7
TGCAGTGCTACACAGGGGGCGTGGGACGAGCAGTACTTC
CSATQGAWDEQYF
>.|.|TRBV7-9|TRBJ2-7
TGTGCCAGCAGCTTCCCGACAGAGAGGGAGCAGTACTTC
CASSFPTEREQYF
>few|TRBD2|TRBV5-4|TRBJ2-2
TGTGCCAGCAGCTTGGCGGTTAGCGGGACCGGGGAGCTGTTTTTT
CASSLAVSGTGELFF
>.|TRBD1|TRBV7-2|TRBJ1-1
TGTGCCAGCAGCTTGTCCGGACAGGTGGCTGAAGCTTTCTTT
CASSLSGQVAEAFF
>.|.|TRBV10-3|TRBJ2-2
TGTGCCATCAGTCCACCCCCCGGGACTAACACCGGGGAGCTGTTTTTT
CAISPPPGTNTGELFF
>.|TRBD2|TRBV7-2|TRBJ2-7
TGTGCCAGCAGCCTCACTAGCGGGAGGCACGAGCAGTACTTC
CASSLTSGRHEQYF
>.|.|TRBV4-3|TRBJ2-1
TGCGCCAGCAGCCTGGACATATCGGAGGGTGAGCAGTTCTTC
CASSLDISEGEQFF
>few|.|TRBV15|TRBJ2-1
TGTGCCACCAGCACGGGACGACTTGGGGATGAGCAGTTCTTC
CATSTGRLGDEQFF
>.|.|TRBV5-4|TRBJ2-1
TGTGCCAGCAGCTACGAGCGGTTAAGCTCCTACAATGGGCAGTTCTTC
CASSYERLSSYNGQFF
>few|.|TRBV6-5|TRBJ2-3
TGTGCCAGCAGTTTCGTTAAGCGGCACGGGGAAGCCGATACGCAGTATTTT
CASSFVKRHGEADTQYF
>.|.|TRBV20-1|TRBJ2-5
TGCAGTGCCAAGAGGACCTCCAAAGAGACCCAGTACTTC
CSAKRTSKETQYF
>.|.|TRBV28|TRBJ2-7
TGTGCCAGCAGTTTATTTTATTCTAGGGGTTACTACGAGCAGTACTTC
CASSLFYSRGYYEQYF
>.|TRBD2|TRBV24-1|TRBJ2-1
TGTGCCACCAGTGATTGGACTAGCGGGGGTTCCAATGAGCAGTTCTTC
CATSDWTSGGSNEQFF
>.|TRBD1|TRBV7-3|TRBJ2-2
TGTGCCAGCAGCCCCGGGACAGGGGCCGGGGAGCTGTTTTTT
CASSPGTGAGELFF
>.|TRBD2|TRBV24-1|TRBJ2-7
TGTGCCACCAGTCCTAGCGGGGGGCTCTCCTACGAGCAGTACTTC
CATSPSGGLSYEQYF
>few|TRBD2|TRBV13|TRBJ2-7
TGTGCCAGCAGCGAAACATCACTAGCGGGAGTATCCTACGAGCAGTACTTC
CASSETSLAGVSYEQYF
>few|.|TRBV5-1|TRBJ1-2
TGCGCCAGCAGCTTGCAGGGGAACGGGGGTATCTATGGCTACACCTTC
CASSLQGNGGIYGYTF
>.|.|TRBV2|TRBJ2-7
TGTGCCAGCAGACTATGGGGCTACGAGCAGTACTTC
CASRLWGYEQYF
>many|.|TRBV5-1|TRBJ2-7
TGCGCCAGCAGCCCTACAGGCTACGAGCAGTACTTC
CASSPTGYEQYF
>.|.|TRBV7-2|TRBJ1-1
TGTGCCAGCAGCTTCGACTCTCTCTACACTGAAGCTTTCTTT
CASSFDSLYTEAFF
>.|.|TRBV7-9|TRBJ2-2
TGTGCCAGCAGGGGGGCCGGGACGGTGAACACCGGGGAGCTGTTTTTT
CASRGAGTVNTGELFF
>few|.|TRBV5-1|TRBJ2-2
TGCGCCAGCAGCTTTTCTAGGGACGGCACCGGGGAGCTGTTTTTT
CASSFSRDGTGELFF
>.|.|TRBV4-1|TRBJ2-3
TGCGCCAGCAGCCAAGATGATGCGCAGGGCAATACGCAGTATTTT
CASSQDDAQGNTQYF
>.|TRBD2|TRBV5-6|TRBJ2-3
TGTGCCAGCAGCTTGGAGCGGGGGGGATTGACTAGCACAGATACGCAGTATTTT
CASSLERGGLTSTDTQYF
>.|TRBD2|TRBV3-1|TRBJ2-2
TGTGCCAGCAGCTTAGCGGGGGGCCCTGGGGAGCTGTTTTTT
CASSLAGGPGELFF
>few|TRBD2|TRBV6-2/TRBV6-3|TRBJ2-1
TGTGCCAGTAGACGGACTAGGGCCTACAATGAGCAGTTCTTC
CASRRTRAYNEQFF
>.|TRBD2|TRBV20-1|TRBJ2-1
TGCAGTGCTAGAGGTTTAGCGGGACGCAATGAGCAGTTCTTC
CSARGLAGRNEQFF
>many|.|TRBV28|TRBJ1-4
TGTGCCAGCAGTTTTGGGTTCTATGGTATAACTAATGAAAAACTGTTTTTT
CASSFGFYGITNEKLFF
>.|TRBD1|TRBV27|TRBJ1-2
TGTGCCAGCAGTGCCGCGGACAGGGTCTCTGGCTACACCTTC
CASSAADRVSGYTF
>.|.|TRBV5-1|TRBJ1-4
TGCGCCAGCAGGGAAATGGGAGGTGGAAAACTGTTTTTT
CASREMGGGKLFF
>few|TRBD2|TRBV20-1|TRBJ2-5
TGCAGTGCTAGAGATAGCGGGAGGAAAGAGACCCAGTACTTC
CSARDSGRKETQYF
>.|TRBD2|TRBV20-1|TRBJ2-1
TGCAGTGCCCAGCGGGAGGGCCTCTACAATGAGCAGTTCTTC
CSAQREGLYNEQFF
>few|.|TRBV24-1|TRBJ2-5
TGTGCCACCAGTGACTCTCGGGACACCCAAGAGACCCAGTACTTC
CATSDSRDTQETQYF
>few|.|TRBV4-3|TRBJ2-7
TGCGCCAGCAGCCAAGATATCTACGAGCAGTACTTC
CASSQDIYEQYF
>.|.|TRBV28|TRBJ2-4
TGTGCCAGCAGTTTATCTCCGATGGGGGACATTCAGTACTTC
CASSLSPMGDIQYF